This TCR beta chain was observed in a study of shared T cell receptors in the human thymus. V shed 5 bases, J shed 2 bases, and the junction held 5 bases outside the gene matches. Per the germline V gene, CDR1 is MNHNS and CDR2 is SASEGT. This CDR3 comprises 14 residues. Clones were read by immunoSEQ multiplex PCR, and TCRdb kept only the in-frame ones, dropping some. The sample lists hundreds of thousands of clones; over 75% were seen once. These same records also appear under a second study, on human thymus T cells. That source adds: Donor material was obtained from healthy Finnish infants undergoing corrective surgery for congenital heart defects. Corrective heart surgery yielded the resections from which the thymus tissue came. In thymic and blood repertoires alike, V and J usage looked biased.

This chain joins TRBV6-1 and TRBJ1-1, with TRBD1 matching 7 bases. Sequences were obtained from thymocytes. The source is a boy under two years old with a congenital heart defect. The chain's CDR3 is CASSRTGLNTEAFF. The CDR3 coding sequence is TGTGCCAGCAGTCGGACAGGACTAAACACTGAAGCTTTCTTT.